The 18 T cell receptor beta chains below all came from one sample that was sequenced in a study of T cell responses to AZD1222 COVID-19 vaccine. Assay: immunoSEQ multiplex PCR; the TCRdb copy retains only in-frame clones and omits some. The sample holds roughly 80,000 clones, approximately 90% seen once. This specimen was peripheral blood, taken 28 days after the second AZD1222 dose. Source of these receptors: an adult who received the AZD1222 COVID-19 vaccine.

This sequence joins TRBV12-5 and TRBJ2-7; D unclear. Per germline, CDR1 LGHNT and CDR2 FRNRAP. Between the trimmed V and J ends, which lost 0 bases and 4 bases, there was a span of 16 bases. The CDR3 spans 16 residues. In nucleotides, the CDR3 is TGTGCTAGTGGTTTGGTACTATACTTATCGGAATACGAGCAGTACTTC. As protein: CASGLVLYLSEYEQYF.

The J gene is TRBJ2-2, the V gene TRBV7-9; a weak D match, TRBD1 (5 bases). The CDR3 sequence is 17 residues long. V was clipped by 5 bases and J by 1 base, with 17 bases between them. CDR1 and CDR2 (germline): SEHNR, FQNEAQ (reference sequence). The CDR3 spells CASSPGPAGWNTGELFF. CDR3 sequence (DNA): TGTGCCAGCAGCCCCGGCCCTGCAGGGTGGAACACCGGGGAGCTGTTTTTT. Full variable domain (outside the CDR3, taken from reference TRBV7-9 and TRBJ2-2): DTGVSQNPRHKITKRGQNVTFRCDPISEHNRLYWYRQTLGQGPEFLTYFQNEAQLEKSRLLSDRFSAERPKGSFSTLEIQRTEQGDSAMYLCASSPGPAGWNTGELFFGEGSRLTVL.

This chain joins TRBV10-3 and TRBJ2-7, with D hard to call. The CDR3 totals 12 residues. From germline, CDR1 is ENHRY and CDR2 SYGVKD. V was shortened by 10 bases and J by 0 bases, with 10 bases between the two germline ends. The CDR3 DNA sequence: TGTGCCACCACAGCAAACTCCTACGAGCAGTACTTC. It encodes CATTANSYEQYF.

This clone was counted a few times. The rearrangement links TRBV5-1 to TRBJ1-6, with 7 bases lining up with TRBD1. The V segment lost 3 bases and the J segment 4 bases; nucleotides outside the gene matches: 7. Germline-derived CDR1 and CDR2 are SGHRS and YFSETQ. The CDR3 has 16 amino acids. The DNA of the CDR3 is TGCGCCAGCAGCTCGTCCCCGGGACAGTATAATTCACCCCTCCACTTT. Translating gives CASSSSPGQYNSPLHF.

The chain recombines TRBV5-1 with TRBJ1-2; 7 bases agree with TRBD1. The length of the CDR3 is 16 residues. Germline CDR1 reads SGHRS; CDR2 reads YFSETQ. Germline trimming cut 0 bases from V and 0 bases from J; bases unmatched to any gene: 5. CDR3 coding DNA: TGCGCCAGCAGCTTGGGACAGGGAACGGCTAACTATGGCTACACCTTC. Translating it yields CASSLGQGTANYGYTF.

The V call is TRBV6-5, the J call TRBJ2-3; D is unresolved. Germline CDR1 MNHEY, CDR2 SVGAGI. The CDR3 spans 14 residues. V dropped 6 bases and J dropped 3 bases, with 13 bases sitting between them. In nucleotides, the CDR3 is TGTGCCAGCAGGCTCGACTCAAGGACAGATACGCAGTATTTT. This translates into CASRLDSRTDTQYF.

The rearrangement links TRBV7-2 to TRBJ2-2, with D possibly matching TRBD2 (6 bases). CDR1 is SGHTA, CDR2 FQGNSA, per germline. The CDR3 runs 15 residues. V was trimmed by 5 bases and J by 5 bases, leaving 15 bases between them. CDR3 region: CASSRRLGITGELFF. The CDR3 bases are TGTGCCAGCAGCCGTCGACTAGGGATAACCGGGGAGCTGTTTTTT.

This clone appeared once. V gene TRBV12-5 combines with J gene TRBJ2-2; a weak D match, TRBD1 (5 bases). The V end was cut by 4 bases, the J end by 2 bases, with 20 bases between. The CDR3 has 18 residues. CDR1 is LGHNT and CDR2 is FRNRAP in the germline V gene. The CDR3 spells CASGSDRGAGINTGELFF. CDR3 sequence (DNA): TGTGCTAGTGGTTCTGATCGTGGGGCAGGGATTAACACCGGGGAGCTGTTTTTT.

The rearrangement links TRBV6-2 or TRBV6-3 to TRBJ1-1; TRBD1 matches at 7 bases. This CDR3 region has 14 residues. CDR1 and CDR2 from the germline V gene are MNHEY and SVGEGT. V gave up 5 bases and J gave up 5 bases; unmatched junction bases: 8. The CDR3 protein is CASSPRQGRTEAFF. Here the CDR3 DNA reads TGTGCCAGCAGTCCGAGACAGGGCCGGACTGAAGCTTTCTTT.

Regarding this clone: This is likely a read error, given that the CDR3 carries no conserved phenylalanine or tryptophan at its end. Because the CDR3's place on the DNA is in doubt, the DNA is left out and the CDR3 is given as listed by TCRdb. This chain joins TRBV6-4 and TRBJ1-1. The CDR3 spans 9 residues, counting both ends. CDR1 is MRHNA and CDR2 is SNTAGT in the germline V gene. The CDR3 here is CASRSDGVS.

The V and J genes are TRBV5-1 and TRBJ2-6, with TRBD1 matching over 9 bases. CDR3 length: 17 residues. Germline V CDR1 and CDR2: SGHRS, YFSETQ. Germline trimming cut 4 bases from V and 4 bases from J; bases unmatched to any gene: 9. This CDR3 is CASSGPGQGRGANVLTF. CDR3 DNA: TGCGCCAGCAGCGGCCCGGGACAGGGTAGAGGGGCCAACGTCCTGACTTTC.

The chain combines TRBV7-8 with TRBJ1-3, with D unclear. The CDR3 covers 12 residues. The germline V and J ends were trimmed by 1 base and 9 bases, with 7 bases remaining between them. Germline V CDR1 and CDR2: SGHVS, FQNEAQ. This CDR3 is CASSLEQSTIYF. DNA of the CDR3: TGTGCCAGCAGCTTAGAACAGAGCACCATATATTTT.

The rearrangement uses TRBV28 and TRBJ1-1; 7 bases agree with TRBD1. Germline CDR1 and CDR2: MDHEN and SYDVKM. The CDR3 is 16 residues long. J was trimmed by 1 base and V by 4 bases; bases with no gene match: 9. The CDR3 here is CASSSPDRVGNTEAFF. CDR3 in DNA: TGTGCCAGCAGTTCTCCAGACAGGGTAGGGAACACTGAAGCTTTCTTT.

The chain couples TRBV3-1 (or the pseudogene TRBV3-2) to TRBJ1-2, with unresolved D. This CDR3 region has 15 residues. Trimming shortened V by 0 bases and J by 3 bases, and 11 bases separated the two germline ends. The germline CDR1 and CDR2 sequences are LGHDT and YNNKEL (reference sequence). The CDR3 DNA follows: TGTGCCAGCAGCCAAGAGGCAGCCTCTCACTATGGCTACACCTTC. Translated: CASSQEAASHYGYTF.

The chain joins TRBV5-4 to TRBJ1-6, with D possibly being TRBD1 (6 bases). V was cut by 2 bases and J by 9 bases, with 9 bases left in between. Germline values: CDR1 SGHNT, CDR2 YYREEE (reference sequence). The CDR3 covers 13 residues. CDR3 region: CASSLPGVSPLHF. The CDR3 bases are TGTGCCAGCAGCTTACCAGGGGTTTCACCCCTCCACTTT.

The rearrangement links TRBV28 to TRBJ1-1; D perhaps matches TRBD1 (5 bases). Per germline, CDR1 MDHEN and CDR2 SYDVKM. V was trimmed by 2 bases and J by 6 bases, leaving 10 bases between them. The CDR3 has 13 residues. CDR3 region: CASSLGGRSEAFF. The CDR3 bases are TGTGCCAGCAGTTTAGGGGGAAGGTCTGAAGCTTTCTTT.

The CDR3 DNA sequence: TGTGCCAGCAGTGGGACAGGGAGCAATCAGCCCCAGCATTTT. Translated: CASSGTGSNQPQHF. This sequence joins TRBV2 and TRBJ1-5; 8 nucleotides align to TRBD1. CDR3 length equals 14 residues. V was clipped by 4 bases and J by 1 base; unmatched bases: 0. The germline gives CDR1 SNHLY, CDR2 FYNNEI.

CDR3 protein: CASSSYSGGKKDTQYF. The CDR3 DNA is TGTGCCAGCAGCTCATACTCAGGGGGCAAGAAAGATACGCAGTATTTT. The V call is TRBV5-6, the J call TRBJ2-3, with 8 nucleotides matching TRBD1. This CDR3 has 16 amino acids. The germline gives CDR1 SGHDT, CDR2 YYEEEE. The trim removed 3 bases at V and 5 bases at J, leaving 11 bases unmatched.